This T cell receptor (beta chain) stems from a study of blood T cell repertoires in COVID-19. Germline V gene lookup returns CDR1 MNHEY and CDR2 SVGAGI. V was cut by 6 bases and J by 9 bases, with 15 bases left in between. CDR3 length: 13 residues. Source study methods: Estimates of nucleated cell counts were drawn from the amplification of reference gene primers. Profiling relied on immunoSEQ multiplex PCR, and the TCRdb table lists in-frame clones only, not all of them. D and trimming come from the DNA, and the V and J calls and clone size come from that table. Among approximately 220,000 clones listed, approximately 80% were seen once.

This clonotype was obtained from a middle-aged woman with acute COVID-19. The sample consisted of PBMCs or T cells enriched from blood (not recorded which). The rearrangement uses TRBV6-5 and TRBJ1-5; no definite D call. The CDR3 spells CASRADLIMPQHF. The CDR3 DNA is TGTGCCAGCAGGGCGGACTTAATCATGCCCCAGCATTTT.